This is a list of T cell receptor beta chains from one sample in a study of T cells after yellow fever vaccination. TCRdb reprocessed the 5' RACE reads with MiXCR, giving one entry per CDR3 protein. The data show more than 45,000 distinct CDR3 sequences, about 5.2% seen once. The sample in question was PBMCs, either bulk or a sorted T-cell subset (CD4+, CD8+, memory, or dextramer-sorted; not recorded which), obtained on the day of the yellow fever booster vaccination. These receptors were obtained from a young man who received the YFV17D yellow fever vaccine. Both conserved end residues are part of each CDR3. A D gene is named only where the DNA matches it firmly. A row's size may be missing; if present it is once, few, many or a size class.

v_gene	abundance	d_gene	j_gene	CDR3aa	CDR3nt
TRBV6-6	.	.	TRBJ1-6	CASSYSNLNDDSGNSPLHF	TGTGCCAGCAGTTACTCGAATCTTAACGACGACAGCGGTAATTCACCCCTCCACTTT
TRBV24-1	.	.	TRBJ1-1	CATSGNRDGNTEAFF	TGTGCCACCAGTGGGAATAGAGACGGGAACACTGAAGCTTTCTTT
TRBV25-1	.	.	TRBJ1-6	CASRTAYNSPLHF	TGTGCCAGCAGGACAGCATATAATTCACCCCTCCACTTT
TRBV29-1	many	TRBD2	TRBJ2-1	CSVAGGASNEQFF	TGCAGCGTTGCCGGGGGGGCCTCCAATGAGCAGTTCTTC
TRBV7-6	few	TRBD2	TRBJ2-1	CASSLDNSGGAYNEQFF	TGTGCCAGCAGCTTAGATAATAGCGGGGGGGCCTACAATGAGCAGTTCTTC
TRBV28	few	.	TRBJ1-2	CASSPTGVVSGYTF	TGTGCCAGCAGCCCTACGGGGGTTGTAAGTGGCTACACCTTC
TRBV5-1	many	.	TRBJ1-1	CASSLVEQPTEAFF	TGCGCCAGCAGCTTGGTCGAACAACCCACTGAAGCTTTCTTT
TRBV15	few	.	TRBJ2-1	CATSREGGSTYNEQFF	TGTGCCACCAGCAGGGAGGGGGGGAGCACCTACAATGAGCAGTTCTTC
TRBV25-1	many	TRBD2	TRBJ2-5	CASSATSGGGETQYF	TGTGCCAGCAGCGCCACTAGCGGGGGAGGTGAGACCCAGTACTTC
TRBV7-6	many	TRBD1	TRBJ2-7	CASSRGDSSSYEQYF	TGTGCCAGCAGCCGAGGGGACAGCAGCTCCTACGAGCAGTACTTC
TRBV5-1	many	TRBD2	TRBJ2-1	CASSLSGGSYNEQFF	TGCGCCAGCAGCCTCAGCGGGGGATCTTACAATGAGCAGTTCTTC
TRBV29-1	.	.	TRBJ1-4	CSVEDRRGRKLFF	TGCAGCGTTGAAGATCGCAGGGGCCGAAAACTGTTTTTT
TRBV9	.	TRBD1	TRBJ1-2	CASSVARAGGAGGLGYTF	TGTGCCAGCAGCGTAGCTCGGGCCGGTGGTGCAGGGGGCCTTGGCTACACCTTC
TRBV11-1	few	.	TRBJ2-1	CASSGGVDNEQFF	TGTGCCAGCAGCGGGGGTGTCGACAATGAGCAGTTCTTC
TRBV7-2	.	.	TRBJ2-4	CASSLGLGALAKNIQYF	TGTGCCAGCAGCTTGGGGCTTGGGGCCCTAGCCAAAAACATTCAGTACTTC
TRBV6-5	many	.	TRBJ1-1	CASSWGVGDTEAFF	TGTGCCAGCAGTTGGGGAGTCGGGGACACTGAAGCTTTCTTT
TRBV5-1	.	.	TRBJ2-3	CASSLTAPTDTQYF	TGCGCCAGCAGCCTGACGGCGCCCACAGATACGCAGTATTTT
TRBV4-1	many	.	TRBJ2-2	CASSQDARGGLTGELFF	TGCGCCAGCAGCCAAGATGCTAGGGGGGGACTCACCGGGGAGCTGTTTTTT
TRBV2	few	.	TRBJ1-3	CATSAGGPGNTIYF	TGTGCCACCTCGGCGGGGGGCCCTGGAAACACCATATATTTT
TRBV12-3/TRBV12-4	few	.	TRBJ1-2	CASSSGFRVRGYTF	TGTGCCAGCAGTTCGGGGTTTCGGGTAAGGGGCTACACCTTC
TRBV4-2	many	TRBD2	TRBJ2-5	CASSRRLAGGEETQYF	TGTGCCAGCAGCCGTAGACTAGCGGGGGGCGAAGAGACCCAGTACTTC
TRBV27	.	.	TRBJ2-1	CASSLQGPGEQFF	TGTGCCAGCAGTTTACAGGGCCCGGGTGAGCAGTTCTTC
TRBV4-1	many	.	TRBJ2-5	CASSPRGRAQETQYF	TGCGCCAGCAGCCCTCGGGGCAGGGCTCAAGAGACCCAGTACTTC
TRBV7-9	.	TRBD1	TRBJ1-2	CASSHVRGPHGYTF	TGTGCCAGCAGCCACGTCAGGGGGCCCCATGGCTACACCTTC
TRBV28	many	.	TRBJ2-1	CASSLPGRKNEQFF	TGTGCCAGCAGTTTGCCAGGGCGGAAGAATGAGCAGTTCTTC
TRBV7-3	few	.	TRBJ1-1	CASSYSGGKNTEAFF	TGTGCCAGCAGCTACTCGGGGGGTAAGAACACTGAAGCTTTCTTT
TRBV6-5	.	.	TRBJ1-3	CASRTSGNTIYF	TGTGCCAGCCGGACATCTGGAAACACCATATATTTT
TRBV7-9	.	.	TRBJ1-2	CASSLDSGTVDGYTF	TGTGCCAGCAGCTTAGACAGTGGGACGGTTGATGGCTACACCTTC
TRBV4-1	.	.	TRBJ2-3	CASSQVSYTDTQYF	TGCGCCAGCAGCCAGGTCTCCTACACAGATACGCAGTATTTT
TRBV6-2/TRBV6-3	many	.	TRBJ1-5	CASTTDYNQPQHF	TGTGCCAGCACTACAGACTACAATCAGCCCCAGCATTTT
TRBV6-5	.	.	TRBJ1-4	CASSYSYPATNEKLFF	TGTGCCAGCAGTTACTCGTACCCGGCAACTAATGAAAAACTGTTTTTT
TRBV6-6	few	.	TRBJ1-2	CASSQGLYGYTF	TGTGCCAGCAGTCAGGGACTCTATGGCTACACCTTC
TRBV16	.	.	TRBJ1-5	CASSPTRLPNQPQHF	TGTGCCAGCAGCCCCACCCGACTGCCTAATCAGCCCCAGCATTTT
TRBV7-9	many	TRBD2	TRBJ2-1	CASSLATSGRTDEQFF	TGTGCCAGCAGCTTAGCCACTAGCGGACGCACGGATGAGCAGTTCTTC
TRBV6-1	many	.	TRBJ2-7	CASRRDRDFYEQYF	TGTGCCAGCAGGCGAGACAGGGACTTCTACGAGCAGTACTTC
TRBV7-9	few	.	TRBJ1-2	CASSLGSYGYTF	TGTGCCAGCAGCTTGGGCAGCTATGGCTACACCTTC
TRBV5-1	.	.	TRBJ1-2	CASSHPRDGNYGYTF	TGCGCCAGCAGCCACCCTAGAGACGGTAACTATGGCTACACCTTC
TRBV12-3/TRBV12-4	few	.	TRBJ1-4	CASGRAGGGEKLFF	TGTGCCAGCGGCCGCGCCGGGGGAGGTGAAAAACTGTTTTTT
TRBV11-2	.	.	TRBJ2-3	CASRKITDTQYF	TGTGCCAGCAGAAAGATCACAGATACGCAGTATTTT